This T cell receptor beta chain is drawn from a study of blood T cell repertoires in COVID-19. Study details: Specimens from acute and convalescent COVID-19 originated in the United States, Italy and Spain. Sample material is recorded as cDNA or gDNA derived from T cells, B-cell-depleted T cells, or PBMCs.

The repertoire was sequenced with immunoSEQ multiplex PCR; TCRdb's copy has only in-frame clones and lacks some. The data hold 110,000 to 150,000 clones, with approximately 86% observed a single time. J lost 6 bases, V lost 5 bases, and 5 bases had no gene match. Germline lookup yields CDR1 LNHDA and CDR2 SQIVND (reference sequence). The CDR3 loop spans 14 amino acids. In this sample, this clone turned up once. All enrollees were roughly 18 to 100 years old and from about 25 US areas. For recovered donors of Cohort 3, there were two negative PCRs, clearance, or symptom resolution. Sequences were obtained from PBMCs or T cells enriched from blood (not recorded which). V is TRBV19 and J is TRBJ2-3; 10 bases are shared with TRBD1. This clonotype was sampled from a woman aged 40 to 49 who had recovered from COVID-19. The CDR3 loop reads CASSVGQGIDTQYF. The CDR3 nucleotides read TGTGCCAGTAGTGTGGGACAGGGGATCGATACGCAGTATTTT. Combining the CDR3 with reference TRBV19 and TRBJ2-3 gives the whole variable domain DGGITQSPKYLFRKEGQNVTLSCEQNLNHDAMYWYRQDPGQGLRLIYYSQIVNDFQKGDIAEGYSVSREKKESFPLTVTSAQKNPTAFYLCASSVGQGIDTQYFGPGTRLTVL.